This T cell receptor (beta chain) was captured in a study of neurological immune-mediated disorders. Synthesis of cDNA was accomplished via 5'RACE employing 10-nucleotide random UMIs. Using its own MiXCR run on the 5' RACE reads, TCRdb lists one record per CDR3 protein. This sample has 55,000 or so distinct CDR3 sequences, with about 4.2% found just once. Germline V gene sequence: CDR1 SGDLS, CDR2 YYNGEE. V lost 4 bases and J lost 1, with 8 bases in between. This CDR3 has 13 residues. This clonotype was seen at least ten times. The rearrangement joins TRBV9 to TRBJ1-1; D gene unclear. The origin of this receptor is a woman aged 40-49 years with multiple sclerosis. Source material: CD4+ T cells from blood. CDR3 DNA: TGTGCCAGCAGCAGGGTGGCGAACACTGAAGCTTTCTTT. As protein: CASSRVANTEAFF.